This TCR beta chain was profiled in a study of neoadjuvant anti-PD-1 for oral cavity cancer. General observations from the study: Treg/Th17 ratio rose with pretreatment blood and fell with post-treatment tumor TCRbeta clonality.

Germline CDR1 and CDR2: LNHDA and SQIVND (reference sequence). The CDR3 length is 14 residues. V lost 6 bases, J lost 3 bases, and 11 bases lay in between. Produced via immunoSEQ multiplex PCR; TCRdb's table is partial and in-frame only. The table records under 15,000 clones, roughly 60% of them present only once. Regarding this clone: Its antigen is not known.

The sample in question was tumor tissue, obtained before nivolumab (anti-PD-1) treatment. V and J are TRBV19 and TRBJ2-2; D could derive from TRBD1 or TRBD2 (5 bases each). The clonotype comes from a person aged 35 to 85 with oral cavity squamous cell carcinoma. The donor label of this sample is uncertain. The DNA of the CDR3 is TGTGCCAGTAGAGAGGGGCAGGACACCGGGGAGCTGTTTTTT. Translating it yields CASREGQDTGELFF. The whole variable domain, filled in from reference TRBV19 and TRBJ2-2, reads DGGITQSPKYLFRKEGQNVTLSCEQNLNHDAMYWYRQDPGQGLRLIYYSQIVNDFQKGDIAEGYSVSREKKESFPLTVTSAQKNPTAFYLCASREGQDTGELFFGEGSRLTVL.